These 29 T cell receptor beta chains were sequenced from one sample in a study of blood T cell repertoires in COVID-19. Libraries were prepared by immunoSEQ multiplex PCR; TCRdb keeps only in-frame clonotypes and omits some of them. The data hold around 620,000 clones, with 85% to 90% observed a single time. Sequenced: peripheral blood. The receptor source for this set is a young woman with acute or convalescent COVID-19.

The rearrangement links TRBV30 to TRBJ2-2; possibly TRBD2 for D (6 bases). The CDR3 loop spans 12 amino acids. Germline CDR1 and CDR2: GTSNPN and SVGIG (reference sequence). V gave up 5 bases and J gave up 5 bases, with 9 bases separating them. CDR3 in DNA: TGTGCCTGGGCGGCGGGAACCGGGGAGCTGTTTTTT. This codes for CAWAAGTGELFF.

The chain has TRBV9 and TRBJ2-7, with no clear D. Trimming removed 4 bases from V and 4 bases from J, with 6 bases in between. Germline V gene lookup returns CDR1 SGDLS and CDR2 YYNGEE. This CDR3 contains 11 residues. CDR3 loop: CASSPGYEQYF. Written as DNA, the CDR3 is TGTGCCAGCAGCCCCGGTTACGAGCAGTACTTC.

The chain's CDR3 is CASRSTANNSPLHF. In DNA form, the CDR3 reads TGTGCCAGCAGATCGACAGCTAATAATTCACCCCTCCACTTT. This chain connects TRBV6-5 to TRBJ1-6, with D maybe TRBD1 (5 bases). Per germline, CDR1 MNHEY and CDR2 SVGAGI. Trimming left V 6 bases short and J 5 bases short, with 11 bases between. The CDR3 consists of 14 residues.

The chain links TRBV5-5 to TRBJ2-3; 10 nucleotides agree with TRBD2. Germline-derived CDR1 and CDR2 are SGHKS and YYEKEE (reference sequence). Germline trimming cut 4 bases from V and 6 bases from J; bases unmatched to any gene: 14. CDR3 length: 17 amino acids. The DNA of the CDR3 is TGTGCCAGCAGCATTCCCCTCAGCGGGGGGGCTGGGGATACGCAGTATTTT. Translation: CASSIPLSGGAGDTQYF. Using reference TRBV5-5 and TRBJ2-3 for the parts outside the CDR3, the full variable domain is DAGVTQSPTHLIKTRGQQVTLRCSPISGHKSVSWYQQVLGQGPQFIFQYYEKEERGRGNFPDRFSARQFPNYSSELNVNALLLGDSALYLCASSIPLSGGAGDTQYFGPGTRLTVL.

The V and J genes are TRBV19 and TRBJ1-2; D is unclear. Deletions cut 2 bases from V and 4 bases from J, with 8 bases between. Germline V lookup: CDR1 LNHDA, CDR2 SQIVND (reference sequence). This CDR3 is built from 13 residues. The CDR3: CASSISDLYGYTF. The CDR3, as DNA: TGTGCCAGTAGTATATCAGATCTCTATGGCTACACCTTC.

The chain links TRBV6-4 to TRBJ1-2; the D gene is possibly TRBD1 (5 bases). The V and J ends lost 0 bases and 4 bases respectively, with 9 bases between them. Per germline, CDR1 MRHNA and CDR2 SNTAGT. This CDR3 has 14 residues. In DNA form, the CDR3 reads TGTGCCAGCAGTGACTCGGGGGGTGGCTATGGCTACACCTTC. It yields the protein CASSDSGGGYGYTF.

The rearrangement links TRBV27 to TRBJ2-3; D is uncertain. The CDR3 is 14 amino acids. CDR1 and CDR2 (germline): MNHEY, SMNVEV (reference sequence). The V end lost 5 bases, the J end lost 3 bases, and 12 bases lay between the germline ends. This chain's CDR3 is CASSNIGRTDTQYF. CDR3 coding DNA: TGTGCCAGCAGTAATATTGGGCGAACAGATACGCAGTATTTT.

The V call is TRBV15, the J call TRBJ1-5; TRBD1 matches 8 bases. Trimming removed 11 bases from V and 3 bases from J; junction bases left unmatched: 6. Germline CDR1 LNHNV, CDR2 YYDKDF (reference sequence). This CDR3 has 13 residues. The DNA for the CDR3 is TGTGCCGCAGGGGGACAGGACAATCAGCCCCAGCATTTT. Protein sequence: CAAGGQDNQPQHF.

CDR3 bases: TGTGCCAGCAGCTTCGACAGAAGCACTGAAGCTTTCTTT. This sequence encodes CASSFDRSTEAFF. This sequence joins TRBV12-3 or TRBV12-4 and TRBJ1-1; D might be TRBD1 (5 bases). Trimming left V 6 bases short and J 4 bases short, with 12 bases between. The CDR3 totals 13 residues.

The V and J genes are TRBV27 and TRBJ1-5; a weak D match, TRBD1 (5 bases). V was cut by 4 bases and J by 3 bases, with 16 bases left in between. In germline, CDR1 is MNHEY, CDR2 SMNVEV (reference sequence). The length of the CDR3 is 16 residues. The CDR3 reads CASSSEWGRDNQPQHF. The CDR3 region has the DNA TGTGCCAGCAGTTCCGAGTGGGGCCGAGACAATCAGCCCCAGCATTTT.

The rearrangement links TRBV25-1 to TRBJ2-3; D uncertain. CDR1 is MGHDK and CDR2 is SYGVNS in the germline V gene. The CDR3 has 13 residues. Trimming cost V 4 bases and J 5 bases, with 10 bases left between them. The CDR3 sequence is CASSVLEVDTQYF. DNA for the CDR3: TGTGCCAGCAGTGTCCTAGAGGTAGATACGCAGTATTTT. The full variable domain, completed using reference TRBV25-1 and TRBJ2-3, is EADIYQTPRYLVIGTGKKITLECSQTMGHDKMYWYQQDPGMELHLIHYSYGVNSTEKGDLSSESTVSRIRTEHFPLTLESARPSHTSQYLCASSVLEVDTQYFGPGTRLTVL.

The genes are TRBV12-5 and TRBJ1-1, with 9 positions matching TRBD1. There are 22 residues in the CDR3. Germline lookup yields CDR1 LGHNT and CDR2 FRNRAP. Trimming removed 1 base from V and 0 bases from J; junction bases left unmatched: 21. This CDR3 is CASGLGNRWVAGTGYMNTEAFF. Written as DNA, the CDR3 is TGTGCTAGTGGTTTGGGAAACCGTTGGGTCGCCGGGACAGGGTACATGAACACTGAAGCTTTCTTT.

This sequence joins TRBV7-2 and TRBJ2-3, with D possibly being TRBD2 (5 bases). The length of the CDR3 is 16 residues. The V and J ends lost 1 base and 0 bases respectively, with 11 bases between them. CDR1 SGHTA and CDR2 FQGNSA come from the germline V gene. CDR3 amino acids: CASSLGARTSTDTQYF. The CDR3 nucleotides read TGTGCCAGCAGCTTAGGAGCCAGGACTAGCACAGATACGCAGTATTTT.

This chain uses TRBV3-1 (or the pseudogene TRBV3-2) with TRBJ2-5, with 7 nucleotides matching TRBD2. The germline gives CDR1 LGHDT, CDR2 YNNKEL (reference sequence). The V segment lost 4 bases and the J segment 6 bases; nucleotides outside the gene matches: 14. This CDR3 comprises 16 residues. Here the CDR3 reads CASSPQEGDGGKTQYF. DNA of the CDR3: TGTGCCAGCAGCCCCCAAGAGGGAGACGGGGGGAAGACCCAGTACTTC.

The chain has TRBV2 and TRBJ1-2; weak D call: TRBD1 (5 bases). Trimming took off 5 bases at V and 3 bases at J, with 7 bases between the two ends. This CDR3 region has 12 residues. Germline V lookup: CDR1 SNHLY, CDR2 FYNNEI. The chain's CDR3 is CASSPGYYGYTF. The DNA of the CDR3 is TGTGCCAGCAGTCCAGGGTACTATGGCTACACCTTC.

The chain employs TRBV12-3 or TRBV12-4 and TRBJ1-1; D is undetermined. Deletions cut 8 bases from V and 3 bases from J, with 10 bases between. This CDR3 region has 12 residues. CDR3 residues: CASFEGDTEAFF. The DNA of the CDR3 is TGTGCCAGCTTCGAGGGAGACACTGAAGCTTTCTTT.

The chain's CDR3 is CASSLAGTTNIQYF. In DNA form, the CDR3 reads TGTGCCAGCAGCTTGGCCGGGACAACAAACATTCAGTACTTC. The chain joins TRBV7-2 to TRBJ2-4; tentatively, D is TRBD1 (6 bases). CDR1 and CDR2 (germline): SGHTA, FQGNSA. The length of the CDR3 is 14 residues. Trimming pared 3 bases from V and 6 bases from J, leaving 12 bases between. Based on the CDR3 plus reference TRBV7-2 and TRBJ2-4, the full variable domain is GAGVSQSPSNKVTEKGKDVELRCDPISGHTALYWYRQSLGQGLEFLIYFQGNSAPDKSGLPSDRFSAERTGGSVSTLTIQRTQQEDSAVYLCASSLAGTTNIQYFGAGTRLSVL.

The V gene is TRBV7-9, the J gene TRBJ1-2, with TRBD1 matching over 7 bases. Germline CDR1 is SEHNR and CDR2 is FQNEAQ (reference sequence). The CDR3 is 13 amino acids. V dropped 1 base and J dropped 6; count of bases not matched to a gene: 2. The CDR3 sequence is CASSLEGGNGYTF. As DNA, the CDR3 is TGTGCCAGCAGCTTAGAAGGGGGCAATGGCTACACCTTC.

The chain combines TRBV7-9 with TRBJ2-1; 10 bases align to TRBD1. This CDR3 has 13 residues. V was pared by 5 bases and J by 12 bases, with 7 bases of the junction left unmatched. CDR1 is SEHNR, CDR2 FQNEAQ, per germline (reference sequence). The CDR3 loop reads CASSTGTGVRQFF. The CDR3 region has the DNA TGTGCCAGCAGCACCGGGACAGGGGTTCGGCAGTTCTTC.

Points on this clone: Other nucleotide sequences from this sample produce the same CDR3. The gene calls are TRBV5-1 and TRBJ2-1; D is possibly TRBD2 (5 bases). Trimming stripped 0 bases from V and 0 bases from J, with 7 bases between. Germline CDR1 is SGHRS and CDR2 is YFSETQ. The CDR3 runs to 15 residues. CDR3 residues: CASSLGGSSYNEQFF. The CDR3 nucleotides are TGCGCCAGCAGCTTGGGAGGGAGCTCCTACAATGAGCAGTTCTTC.

The chain recombines TRBV12-5 with TRBJ2-3; 8 positions match TRBD1. Trimming cost V 10 bases and J 6 bases; bases outside gene matches: 15. The CDR3 has 15 amino acids. Germline CDR1 is LGHNT and CDR2 is FRNRAP. CDR3 sequence reads: CATHGQGVRLDTQYF. CDR3 sequence (DNA): TGTGCTACCCACGGACAGGGAGTAAGATTGGATACGCAGTATTTT.

The V call is TRBV5-6, the J call TRBJ2-1; 11 bases fit TRBD1. This CDR3 is 16 amino acids long. The germline V gene has CDR1 SGHDT and CDR2 YYEEEE. V lost 6 bases to trimming and J lost 9 bases; unmatched junction nucleotides: 14. The CDR3 here is CASTPDPRDRGIEQFF. CDR3 in DNA: TGTGCCAGCACCCCCGACCCCCGGGACAGGGGGATTGAGCAGTTCTTC.

The CDR3 coding sequence is TGCGCCACCACCATAGATCCAGGGTCGGGCTATGGCTACACCTTC. It is translated as CATTIDPGSGYGYTF. V and J are TRBV4-1 and TRBJ1-2, with a possible D match to TRBD1 (5 bases). This CDR3 comprises 15 residues. Germline loops: CDR1 MGHRA, CDR2 YSYEKL. Deletions cut 10 bases from V and 4 bases from J, with 22 bases between.

The chain recombines TRBV7-9 with TRBJ2-7, with a weak D call TRBD2 (5 bases). Trimming left V 4 bases short and J 5 bases short, with 9 bases between. The V gene's germline CDR1 is SEHNR and CDR2 FQNEAQ (reference sequence). The CDR3 is 12 amino acids. The CDR3: CASSSLGDEQYF. For the CDR3, the DNA is TGTGCCAGCAGCTCCCTCGGGGACGAGCAGTACTTC.

The chain joins TRBV5-4 to TRBJ1-1; 9 nucleotides agree with TRBD1. The CDR3 sequence is 16 residues long. J gave up 2 bases and V 5 bases, and 10 bases lay outside the gene matches. CDR1 SGHNT and CDR2 YYREEE come from the germline V gene (reference sequence). CDR3 nucleotides: TGTGCCAGCAGGGACAGGGGTCCTCTCCTAAACACTGAAGCTTTCTTT. Its translation: CASRDRGPLLNTEAFF. The full variable domain, with the rest looked up from reference TRBV5-4 and TRBJ1-1, is ETGVTQSPTHLIKTRGQQVTLRCSSQSGHNTVSWYQQALGQGPQFIFQYYREEENGRGNFPPRFSGLQFPNYSSELNVNALELDDSALYLCASRDRGPLLNTEAFFGQGTRLTVV.

Only a few counts were recorded for this clone. This sample also contains other DNA sequences that code for the same CDR3. The J gene is TRBJ2-3, the V gene TRBV19, with 8 bases matching TRBD1. Germline values: CDR1 LNHDA, CDR2 SQIVND (reference sequence). This CDR3 spans 13 amino acids. The junction had 2 bases not matched to a gene; V was cut back by 9 bases and J by 0 bases. CDR3 in DNA: TGTGCCAGCCGACAGGGGAGCACAGATACGCAGTATTTT. Its protein is CASRQGSTDTQYF.

The V and J genes are TRBV6-1 and TRBJ2-3; no firm D call. The CDR3 sequence is 15 residues long. Trimming removed 2 bases at V and 7 bases at J, with 16 bases between. Germline assignment: CDR1 MNHNS and CDR2 SASEGT. CDR3 region: CASSESRSPPYTQYF. CDR3 sequence (DNA): TGTGCCAGCAGTGAATCTCGGAGCCCGCCGTATACGCAGTATTTT.

The CDR3 spells CASSLSGVSSQPQHF. The CDR3 DNA sequence: TGTGCCAGCAGCTTATCAGGGGTGAGCTCGCAGCCCCAGCATTTT. The chain carries TRBV11-2 and TRBJ1-5, with D possibly being TRBD1 (6 bases). Germline V gene lookup returns CDR1 SGHAT and CDR2 FQNNGV. The CDR3 loop spans 15 amino acids. V lost 2 bases and J lost 7, with 15 bases in between.

DNA for the CDR3: TGTGCCAGATCGCTTGGCCATTCCCACTATGGCTACACCTTC. Amino acid sequence: CARSLGHSHYGYTF. The chain joins TRBV7-5 to TRBJ1-2; TRBD1 is taken as the D call from the table, unchecked against the DNA. TRBV7-5 is assigned pseudogene status. The CDR3 has 14 amino acids.